One TCR beta chain is described in this entry. The repertoire was sequenced with immunoSEQ multiplex PCR; TCRdb's copy has only in-frame clones and lacks some. Of about 8,700 clones listed, over 80% are singletons. The data were taken from a study of follicular helper T cells after annual influenza vaccination. Looked up from germline, CDR1 is KGHSH and CDR2 is LQKENI. With 0 bases removed from V and 3 bases from J, the gap between germline ends came to 8 bases. The CDR3 has 14 residues. Noted time point: 2013-2014 season, 7 days after vaccination. Adults were given seasonal inactivated influenza vaccine, and blood CD4 subsets were sorted before and after vaccination.

The TCR comes from an adult who received the influenza vaccine. The genes are TRBV18 and TRBJ1-2, with a tentative D call TRBD1 (6 bases). The source was CXCR5+ CD38- circulating T follicular helper cells from blood, collected 7 days after influenza vaccination. Subset given: circulating Tfh, non-naive CD4+CXCR5+PD-1+ (ICOS+CD38+ or ICOS-CD38-). The CDR3 sequence: CASSPPSGDYGYTF. In DNA form, the CDR3 reads TGTGCCAGCTCACCACCTTCAGGGGACTATGGCTACACCTTC.